The 17 T cell receptor beta chains given below trace back to one sample, sequenced in a study of T-cell memory formation after mild COVID-19. Each CDR3 protein gets one entry after TCRdb re-called the 5' RACE reads with MiXCR. This sample has 85,000 to 130,000 distinct CDR3 sequences, with around 10% found just once. The sequenced sample was PBMCs or a T cell subset sorted from them (not recorded which). These receptor sequences come from a young man who had mild COVID-19 (a few samples of this study predate the infection). Cell type and time point are not known.

The V gene is TRBV28, the J gene TRBJ2-7; TRBD1 aligns across 10 bases. This CDR3 region has 14 residues. Per germline, CDR1 MDHEN and CDR2 SYDVKM. The V and J ends lost 3 bases and 4 bases, in that order; junction bases with no gene match: 3. CDR3 bases: TGTGCCAGCAGTTTTGGGACAGGGGTTTACGAGCAGTACGTC. Amino acid sequence: CASSFGTGVYEQYV.

The chain combines TRBV29-1 with TRBJ2-7, with D uncertain. Germline V gene sequence: CDR1 SQVTM, CDR2 ANQGSEA. Deletions cut 5 bases from V and 4 bases from J, with 15 bases between. The CDR3 length is 13 residues. The DNA of the CDR3 is TGCAGCGTTTACTCAGTGGATCGATACGAGCAGTACTTC. It encodes CSVYSVDRYEQYF.

The J gene is TRBJ2-5, the V gene TRBV5-1; TRBD1 matches 7 bases. Germline V lookup: CDR1 SGHRS, CDR2 YFSETQ. The CDR3 has 14 amino acids. V shed 6 bases and J 0 bases; nucleotides not matched to a gene: 5. The CDR3 coding sequence is TGCGCCAGCACTCCCGACAGGGACCAAGAGACCCAGTACTTC. It specifies CASTPDRDQETQYF.

The V and J genes are TRBV6-5 and TRBJ2-7, with D tentatively TRBD1 (5 bases). Germline V CDR1 and CDR2: MNHEY, SVGAGI. The CDR3 extends over 15 amino acids. V lost 3 bases, J lost 1 base, and 13 bases lay in between. The CDR3 here is CASSYGSGISYEQYV. The CDR3 region has the DNA TGTGCCAGCAGTTATGGGTCAGGGATATCCTACGAGCAGTACGTC.

The chain uses TRBV5-1 and TRBJ2-5, with TRBD1 matching 7 bases. Per the germline V gene, CDR1 is SGHRS and CDR2 is YFSETQ. Losses at the gene ends were 4 bases for V and 4 bases for J; bases not matched to a gene: 10. This CDR3 spans 15 amino acids. The CDR3 DNA is TGCGCCAGCAGCACAGGATCCGGGACAGCAGAGACCCAGTACTTC. This codes for CASSTGSGTAETQYF.

This clonotype was observed a few times. V usage is TRBV24-1 and J usage is TRBJ2-2; no definite D call. Trimming pared 7 bases from V and 1 base from J, leaving 6 bases between. Germline CDR1 KGHDR, CDR2 SFDVKD. CDR3 length equals 13 residues. CDR3 sequence reads: CATSPENTGELFF. The CDR3 coding sequence is TGTGCCACCAGCCCAGAGAACACCGGGGAGCTGTTTTTT.

The chain couples TRBV7-9 to TRBJ2-1; tentatively, D is TRBD2 (5 bases). The CDR3 covers 14 residues. Germline lookup yields CDR1 SEHNR and CDR2 FQNEAQ (reference sequence). Deletions cut 2 bases from V and 4 bases from J, with 9 bases between. The CDR3 spells CASSLREGYNEQFF. The CDR3 DNA sequence: TGTGCCAGCAGCTTACGCGAGGGATACAATGAGCAGTTCTTC.

This clonotype was observed at least ten times. J is TRBJ2-7 and V is TRBV11-2; unclear D gene. V lost 1 base to trimming and J lost 0 bases, with 7 bases between them. The CDR3 loop spans 14 amino acids. Germline V gives CDR1 SGHAT, CDR2 FQNNGV. The DNA for the CDR3 is TGTGCCAGCAGCTTAGCTGCTAACTCCTACGAGCAGTACGTC. Its translation is CASSLAANSYEQYV.

V is TRBV24-1 and J is TRBJ2-3; D perhaps matches TRBD2 (6 bases). Trimming left V 5 bases short and J 2 bases short, with 13 bases between. Germline lookup yields CDR1 KGHDR and CDR2 SFDVKD. CDR3 size: 15 residues. The CDR3: CATSVALANTDTQYF. The DNA of the CDR3 is TGTGCCACCAGTGTTGCCCTAGCGAACACAGATACGCAGTATTTT.

This clonotype was detected only a few times. The chain is built from TRBV27 and TRBJ2-1; 9 bases map to TRBD2. CDR3 size: 15 residues. The V and J ends lost 0 bases and 10 bases, in that order; junction bases with no gene match: 7. Germline V gene lookup returns CDR1 MNHEY and CDR2 SMNVEV (reference sequence). This chain's CDR3 is CASSLSAGGPREQFF. Here the CDR3 DNA reads TGTGCCAGCAGTTTATCGGCGGGGGGGCCGCGGGAGCAGTTCTTC.

The chain couples TRBV7-9 to TRBJ2-3, with D tentatively TRBD2 (6 bases). The germline V gene encodes CDR1 SEHNR and CDR2 FQNEAQ (reference sequence). The CDR3 is 15 amino acids. V shed 3 bases and J shed 2 bases, with 12 bases lying between them. The CDR3 spells CASSFYGGVTDTQYF. The CDR3 DNA sequence: TGTGCCAGCAGCTTTTATGGCGGGGTCACAGATACGCAGTATTTT. The full variable domain, rest sourced from reference TRBV7-9 and TRBJ2-3, is DTGVSQNPRHKITKRGQNVTFRCDPISEHNRLYWYRQTLGQGPEFLTYFQNEAQLEKSRLLSDRFSAERPKGSFSTLEIQRTEQGDSAMYLCASSFYGGVTDTQYFGPGTRLTVL.

There are a few counts of this clonotype. CDR3 sequence reads: CASSWSIQGNYGYTF. The DNA for the CDR3 is TGCGCCAGCAGCTGGTCCATCCAGGGAAACTATGGCTACACCTTC. V and J are TRBV5-1 and TRBJ1-2; D is perhaps TRBD1 (5 bases). Trimming took 3 bases from V and 2 from J, leaving 14 bases between them. Germline CDR1 reads SGHRS; CDR2 reads YFSETQ. The CDR3 extends over 15 amino acids.

The gene calls are TRBV4-1 and TRBJ2-7, with D maybe TRBD1 (5 bases). V lost 5 bases to trimming and J lost 3 bases, with 17 bases between them. The V gene's germline CDR1 is MGHRA and CDR2 YSYEKL. There are 15 residues in the CDR3. CDR3 in DNA: TGCGCCAGCAGCTATCGGACAAGGAATAACTACGAGCAGTACTTC. This codes for CASSYRTRNNYEQYF.

CDR3 sequence (DNA): TGTGCCAGCAGTTTAATGGCGGGGGGCCTGACAGATACGCAGTATTTT. This codes for CASSLMAGGLTDTQYF. J is TRBJ2-3 and V is TRBV12-3 or TRBV12-4; 8 positions match TRBD2. This CDR3 has 16 amino acids. With 2 bases clipped from V and 3 bases from J, the junction kept 7 bases outside the gene matches.

In its sample, this clonotype was seen a few times. This rearrangement joins TRBV7-3 to TRBJ1-4; D might be TRBD1 (5 bases). The CDR3 contains 13 residues. Germline lookup yields CDR1 SGHTA and CDR2 FQGTGA. V lost 5 bases, J lost 8 bases, and 12 bases lay in between. The CDR3 DNA reads TGTGCCAGCAGCCTCGGACAAGGAGAAAAACTGTTTTTT. Protein product: CASSLGQGEKLFF.

This clonotype was found many times. The chain uses TRBV6-5 and TRBJ1-2, with D possibly being TRBD1 (5 bases). V lost 2 bases and J lost 5, with 9 bases in between. The germline CDR1 and CDR2 sequences are MNHEY and SVGAGI. The CDR3 consists of 13 residues. The CDR3: CASSYREGYGYTF. CDR3 sequence (DNA): TGTGCCAGCAGTTACAGGGAGGGGTATGGCTACACCTTC.

The chain's CDR3 is CASSFSAGGYGYTF. The CDR3 DNA is TGTGCCAGCAGCTTCTCGGCAGGGGGCTATGGCTACACCTTC. The chain has TRBV11-2 and TRBJ1-2; TRBD1 aligns across 7 bases. The germline gives CDR1 SGHAT, CDR2 FQNNGV. Trimming took 3 bases from V and 4 from J; bases not matched to a gene: 5. The CDR3 has 14 amino acids.